This T cell receptor (beta chain) was identified during a study of OX40 agonist ivuxolimab in advanced cancers. In the study overall: The costimulatory receptor OX40 (CD134) was targeted by ivuxolimab, a fully human IgG2 agonistic monoclonal antibody. Partial responses were achieved by three dose-escalation patients, of whom one had hepatocellular carcinoma and two had cutaneous melanoma. Peripheral TCRbeta sequencing aimed to test whether ivuxolimab altered TCR sequence diversity and caused clonal T-cell expansion. Intravenous ivuxolimab was administered to patients every 2 weeks at six dose levels: 0.01, 0.1, 0.3, 1.5, 3 and 10 mg/kg. The paper covers the monotherapy dose-escalation part of the phase I ivuxolimab trial, which included N ≈ 52 patients. In the dose-escalation cohort, approximately 83% of patients were male, and the mean age was roughly 56 years with a range of 23 to 79. Of the approximately 54 dose-escalation patients, hepatocellular carcinoma was present in about 20, melanoma in approximately 15, renal cell carcinoma in 9 and head and neck cancer in 9. Patients were allowed to have had prior anti-PD-1, anti-PD-L1 or anti-CTLA-4 therapy, and approximately 40% of the dose-escalation patients had been treated with checkpoint inhibitors. The investigation overall reported the following: Clonal expansion of both CD4+ and CD8+ blood T cells was observed from baseline to week 6 at doses 0.1 to 3.0 mg/kg. Low levels of normalized T-cell clonal expansion were also seen in some nonresponding patients. On average, CD8+ T cells showed more expanded clones than CD4+ T cells after ivuxolimab. The antigen specificity of the clonally expanded peripheral T cells was not determined. Partial responders in the 0.1-3.0 mg/kg groups had among the lowest normalized peripheral clonal expansion, especially among CD8+ T cells.

The germline V gene (reference sequence) yields MNHNY for CDR1 and SVGAGI for CDR2. Deletion took 6 bases off V and 7 bases off J, with a span of 12 bases between the germline ends. The CDR3 covers 12 residues, taking in both the cysteine and the phenylalanine. Only the CDR3 part of the read is kept: 36 bases, read in frame from the first base. For sequencing of the TCRbeta CDR3 region, genomic DNA was extracted from the sorted cells. TCRbeta CDR3 regions were sequenced using the immunoSEQ Assay. TCRdb holds this immuneACCESS table with in-frame rearrangements only. Some clones are missing; in checked studies, unresolved V genes explain under half, and the rest has no known cause. Present in this sample are some 73,000 clones, around 88% of which were seen just once. The ten most abundant clones make up approximately 0.86% of the sample. The trial excluded patients who had a history of autoimmune disease or were on systemic immunosuppression. In every dose cohort, peripheral blood was drawn for TCR sequencing at baseline, cycle 4 day 1, and cycle 7 day 1. Samples came from an open-label, multicenter, first-in-human phase I dose-escalation trial of ivuxolimab. The trial enrolled adults with locally advanced or metastatic head and neck squamous cell, hepatocellular, melanoma or renal cell carcinoma. Before TCR sequencing, CD4+ and CD8+ T cells were separately sorted from peripheral blood.

This clone was recorded once. Its recognized antigen is unknown. There are no base qualities to consult, and no much larger clone falls within one base. This chain is built from TRBV6-6 and TRBJ1-2; TRBD1 could be the D gene, as 6 bases match. The TCR was taken from an adult with an advanced solid tumor such as melanoma, head and neck, liver or kidney cancer. The sample consisted of CD4+ or CD8+ T cells sorted from blood, taken in a trial of the OX40 agonist ivuxolimab. This receptor has the CDR3 CASSPYRVGYTF. Read as DNA, the sequence is TGTGCCAGCAGCCCGTACAGGGTTGGCTACACCTTC.